The sequence of this TCR beta chain was determined in a study of regulatory T cells in long-lasting Graves disease. Study information: Patients with new Graves' disease had used antithyroid drugs below 3 months.

Note on this clonotype: Its cognate antigen is unknown.

For TCR beta, libraries came from iRepertoire HTBI primers and Arm-PCR of CDR3 regions. TCRdb recomputed calls from the multiplex PCR reads with MiXCR, one row per CDR3 protein. The data hold about 620,000 distinct CDR3 sequences, with about 15% observed a single time. Study outcomes and limitations: Possibly, accuracy suffered from the small sample size. Persistent Graves' disease cases displayed lower TCR diversity than newly diagnosed ones.

Germline V gene data show CDR1 as LNHDA and CDR2 as SQIVND (reference sequence). This CDR3 has 10 amino acids. Trimming cost V 8 bases and J 6 bases, with 5 bases left between them. Documented time point: newly diagnosed GD, antithyroid drugs for less than 3 months. TCR sequences were obtained from RNA taken from PBMCs. Separately, the same data were catalogued under a study of T cells in Graves' hyperthyroidism and ophthalmopathy.

This material consisted of peripheral blood mononuclear cells (PBMCs), taken at new diagnosis, from a patient treated with antithyroid drugs. The origin of this receptor is a woman in her thirties with Graves disease. The chain is built from TRBV19 and TRBJ1-3; D gene ambiguous. The CDR3 sequence: CASYENTIYF. The CDR3 DNA reads TGTGCCAGTTACGAAAACACCATATATTTT.